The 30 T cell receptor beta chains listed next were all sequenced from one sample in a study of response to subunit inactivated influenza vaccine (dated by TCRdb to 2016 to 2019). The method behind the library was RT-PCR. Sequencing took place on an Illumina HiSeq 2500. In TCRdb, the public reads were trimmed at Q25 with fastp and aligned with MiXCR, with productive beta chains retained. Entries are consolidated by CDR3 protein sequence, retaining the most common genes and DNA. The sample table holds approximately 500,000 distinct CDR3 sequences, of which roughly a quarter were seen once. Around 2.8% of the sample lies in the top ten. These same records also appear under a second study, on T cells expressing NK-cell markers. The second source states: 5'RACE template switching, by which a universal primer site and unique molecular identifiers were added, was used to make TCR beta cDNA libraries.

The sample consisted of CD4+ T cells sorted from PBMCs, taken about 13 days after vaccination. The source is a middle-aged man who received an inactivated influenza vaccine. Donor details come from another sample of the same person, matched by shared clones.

CDR3 protein: CASSVVTSDNEQFF. CDR3 in DNA: TGTGCCAGCAGCGTAGTAACTAGCGACAATGAGCAGTTCTTC. The chain has TRBV9 and TRBJ2-1; 7 bases are a match to TRBD2. The CDR3 contains 14 residues. Germline values: CDR1 SGDLS, CDR2 YYNGEE. The trim removed 0 bases at V and 5 bases at J, leaving 2 bases unmatched.

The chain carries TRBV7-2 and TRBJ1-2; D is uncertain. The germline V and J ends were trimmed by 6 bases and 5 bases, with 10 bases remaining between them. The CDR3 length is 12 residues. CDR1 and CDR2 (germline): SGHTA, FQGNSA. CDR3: CASSTALYGYTF. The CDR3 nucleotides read TGTGCCAGCAGTACTGCCTTGTATGGCTACACCTTC.

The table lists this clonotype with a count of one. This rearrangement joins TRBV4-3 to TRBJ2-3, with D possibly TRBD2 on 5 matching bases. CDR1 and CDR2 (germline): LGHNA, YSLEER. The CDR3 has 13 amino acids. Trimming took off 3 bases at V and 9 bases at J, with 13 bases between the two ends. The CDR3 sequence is CASSQEAEATQYF. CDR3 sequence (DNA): TGCGCCAGCAGCCAGGAAGCGGAGGCGACGCAGTATTTT.

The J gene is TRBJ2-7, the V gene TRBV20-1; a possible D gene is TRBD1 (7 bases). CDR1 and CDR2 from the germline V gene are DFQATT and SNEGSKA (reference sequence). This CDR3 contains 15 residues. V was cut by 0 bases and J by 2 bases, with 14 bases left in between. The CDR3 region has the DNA TGCAGTGCTAGAGATCTGCGGGACAGCGCCTACGAGCAGTACTTC. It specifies CSARDLRDSAYEQYF.

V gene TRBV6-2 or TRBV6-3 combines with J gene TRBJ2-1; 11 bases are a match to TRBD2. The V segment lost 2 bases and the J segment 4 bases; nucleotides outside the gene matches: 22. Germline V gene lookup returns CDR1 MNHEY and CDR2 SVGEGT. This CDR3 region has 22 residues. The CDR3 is CASSYVLRDLAGGNGHYNEQFF. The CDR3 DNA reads TGTGCCAGCAGTTACGTCCTAAGGGATCTAGCGGGGGGTAATGGTCATTACAATGAGCAGTTCTTC.

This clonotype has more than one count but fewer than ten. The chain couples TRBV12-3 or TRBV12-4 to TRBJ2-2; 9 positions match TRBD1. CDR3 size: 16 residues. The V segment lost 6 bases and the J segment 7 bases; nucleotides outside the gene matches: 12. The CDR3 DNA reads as TGTGCCAGCAGCTCGAATTACAGGGGGCGTAGCGGGGAGCTGTTTTTT. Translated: CASSSNYRGRSGELFF.

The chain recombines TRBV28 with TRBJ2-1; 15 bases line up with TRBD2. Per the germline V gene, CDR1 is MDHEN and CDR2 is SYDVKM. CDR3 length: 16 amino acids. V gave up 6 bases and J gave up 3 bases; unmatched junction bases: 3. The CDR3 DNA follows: TGTGCCAGCAGCGAGGGACTAGCGGGAGGCTACAATGAGCAGTTCTTC. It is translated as CASSEGLAGGYNEQFF.

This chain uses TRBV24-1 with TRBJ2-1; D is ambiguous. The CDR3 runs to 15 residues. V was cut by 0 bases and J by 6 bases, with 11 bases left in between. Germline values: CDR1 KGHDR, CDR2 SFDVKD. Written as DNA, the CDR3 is TGTGCCACCAGTGATTTGGAAACGGGCGGCAATGAGCAGTTCTTC. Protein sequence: CATSDLETGGNEQFF.

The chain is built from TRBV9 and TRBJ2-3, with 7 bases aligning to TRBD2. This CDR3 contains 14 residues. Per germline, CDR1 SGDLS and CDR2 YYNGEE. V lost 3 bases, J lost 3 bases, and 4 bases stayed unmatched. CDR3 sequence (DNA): TGTGCCAGCAGCGGGCTAGCGGAGACAGATACGCAGTATTTT. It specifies CASSGLAETDTQYF.

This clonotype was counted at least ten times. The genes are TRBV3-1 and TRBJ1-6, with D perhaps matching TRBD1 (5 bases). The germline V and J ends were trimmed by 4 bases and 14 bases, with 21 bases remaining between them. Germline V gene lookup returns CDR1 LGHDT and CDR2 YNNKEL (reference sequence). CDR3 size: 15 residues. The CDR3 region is CASSPSPTQGRALHF. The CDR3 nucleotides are TGTGCCAGCAGCCCTTCGCCAACCCAGGGTCGAGCCCTCCACTTT.

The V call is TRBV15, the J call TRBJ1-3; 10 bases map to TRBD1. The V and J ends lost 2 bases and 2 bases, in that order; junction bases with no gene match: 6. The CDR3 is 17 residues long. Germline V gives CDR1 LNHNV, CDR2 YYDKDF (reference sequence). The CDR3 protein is CATSRRVGQGAGNTIYF. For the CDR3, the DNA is TGTGCCACCAGCAGAAGAGTCGGACAGGGGGCTGGAAACACCATATATTTT.

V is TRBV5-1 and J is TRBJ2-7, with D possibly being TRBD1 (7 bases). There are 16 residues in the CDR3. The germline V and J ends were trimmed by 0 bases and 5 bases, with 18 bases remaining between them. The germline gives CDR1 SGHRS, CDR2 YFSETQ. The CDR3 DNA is TGCGCCAGCAGCTTGGACCCAGGGGGGCGCACGAACGAGCAGTACTTC. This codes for CASSLDPGGRTNEQYF.

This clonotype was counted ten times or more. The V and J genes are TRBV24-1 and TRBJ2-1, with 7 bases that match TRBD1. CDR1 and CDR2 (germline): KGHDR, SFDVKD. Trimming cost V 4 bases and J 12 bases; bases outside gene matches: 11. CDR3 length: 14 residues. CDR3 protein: CATSDLRTGHGQFF. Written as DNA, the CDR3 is TGTGCCACCAGTGACCTCCGGACAGGACATGGGCAGTTCTTC.

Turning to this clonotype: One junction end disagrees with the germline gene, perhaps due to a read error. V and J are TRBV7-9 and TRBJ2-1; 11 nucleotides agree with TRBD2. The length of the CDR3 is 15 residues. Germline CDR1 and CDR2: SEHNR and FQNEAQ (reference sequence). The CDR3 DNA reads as TGTGGCAGCAGCTCCAAGGGACTAGCGGTCAATGAGCAGTTCTTC. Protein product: CGSSSKGLAVNEQFF.

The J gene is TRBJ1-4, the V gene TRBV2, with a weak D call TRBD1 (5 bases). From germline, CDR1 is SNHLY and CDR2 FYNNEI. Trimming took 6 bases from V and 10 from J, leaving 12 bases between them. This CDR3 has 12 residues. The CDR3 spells CASSWGEAKLFF. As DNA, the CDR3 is TGTGCCAGCAGCTGGGGGGAGGCAAAACTGTTTTTT.

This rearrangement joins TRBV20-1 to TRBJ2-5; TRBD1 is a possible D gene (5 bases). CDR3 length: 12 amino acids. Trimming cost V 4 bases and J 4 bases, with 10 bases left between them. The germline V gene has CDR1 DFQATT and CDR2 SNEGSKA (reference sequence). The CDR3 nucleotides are TGCAGTGCTAAGGGGTGGGGAGAGACCCAGTACTTC. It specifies CSAKGWGETQYF.

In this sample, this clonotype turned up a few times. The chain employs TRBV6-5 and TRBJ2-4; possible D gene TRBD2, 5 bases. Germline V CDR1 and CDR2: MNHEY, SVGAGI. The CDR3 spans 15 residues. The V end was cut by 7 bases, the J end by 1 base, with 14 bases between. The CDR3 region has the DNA TGTGCCAGCATGGCGGCGGGTGTGGCCAAAAACATTCAGTACTTC. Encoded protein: CASMAAGVAKNIQYF.

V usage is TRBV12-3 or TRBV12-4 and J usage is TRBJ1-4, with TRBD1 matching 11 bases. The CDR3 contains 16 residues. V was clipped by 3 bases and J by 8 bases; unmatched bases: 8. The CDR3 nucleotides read TGTGCCAGCAGTTTCACTCGGACAGGGGGCTGGGAAAAACTGTTTTTT. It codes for CASSFTRTGGWEKLFF.

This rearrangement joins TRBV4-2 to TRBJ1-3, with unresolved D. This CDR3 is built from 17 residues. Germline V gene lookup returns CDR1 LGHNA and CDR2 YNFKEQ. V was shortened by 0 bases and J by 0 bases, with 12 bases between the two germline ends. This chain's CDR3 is CASSQEGTALSGNTIYF. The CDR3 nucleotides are TGTGCCAGCAGCCAAGAAGGTACGGCACTCTCTGGAAACACCATATATTTT.

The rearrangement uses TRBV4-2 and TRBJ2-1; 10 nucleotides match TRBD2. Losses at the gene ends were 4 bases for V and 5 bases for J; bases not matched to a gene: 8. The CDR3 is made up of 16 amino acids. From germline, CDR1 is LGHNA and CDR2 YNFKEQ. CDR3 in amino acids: CASSRVALAGDNEQFF. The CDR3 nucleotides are TGTGCCAGCAGCCGAGTTGCGCTAGCGGGGGACAATGAGCAGTTCTTC.

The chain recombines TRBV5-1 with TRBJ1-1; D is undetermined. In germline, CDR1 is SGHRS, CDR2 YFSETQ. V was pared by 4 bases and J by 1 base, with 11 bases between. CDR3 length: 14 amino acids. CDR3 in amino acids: CASSPLGRNTEAFF. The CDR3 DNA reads TGCGCCAGCAGCCCCTTGGGCAGGAACACTGAAGCTTTCTTT.

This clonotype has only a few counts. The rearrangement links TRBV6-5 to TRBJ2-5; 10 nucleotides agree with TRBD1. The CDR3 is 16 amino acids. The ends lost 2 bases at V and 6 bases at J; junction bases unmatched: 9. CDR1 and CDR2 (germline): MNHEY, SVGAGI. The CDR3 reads CASSYGGTGASKTQYF. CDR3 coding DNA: TGTGCCAGCAGTTACGGTGGGACAGGGGCCTCGAAGACCCAGTACTTC.

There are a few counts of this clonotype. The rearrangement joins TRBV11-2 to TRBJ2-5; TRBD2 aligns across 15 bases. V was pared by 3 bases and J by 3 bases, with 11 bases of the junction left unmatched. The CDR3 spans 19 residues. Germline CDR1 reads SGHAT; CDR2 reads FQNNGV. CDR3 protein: CASSFPRTSGGGRKETQYF. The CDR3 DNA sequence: TGTGCCAGCAGCTTCCCCCGGACTAGCGGGGGGGGACGAAAAGAGACCCAGTACTTC.

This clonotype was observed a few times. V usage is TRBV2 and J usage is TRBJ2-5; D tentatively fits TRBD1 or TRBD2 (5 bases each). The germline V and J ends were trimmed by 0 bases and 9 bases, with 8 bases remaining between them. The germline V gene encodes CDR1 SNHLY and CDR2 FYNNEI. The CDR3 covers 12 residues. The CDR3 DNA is TGTGCCAGCAGTGAAGCGGGGCGGGCCCAGTACTTC. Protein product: CASSEAGRAQYF.

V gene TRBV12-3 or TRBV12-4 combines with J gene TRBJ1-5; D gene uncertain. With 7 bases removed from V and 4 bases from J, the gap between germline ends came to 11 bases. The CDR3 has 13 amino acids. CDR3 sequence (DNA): TGTGCCAGCACCCGCAAACTGAATCAGCCCCAGCATTTT. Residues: CASTRKLNQPQHF.

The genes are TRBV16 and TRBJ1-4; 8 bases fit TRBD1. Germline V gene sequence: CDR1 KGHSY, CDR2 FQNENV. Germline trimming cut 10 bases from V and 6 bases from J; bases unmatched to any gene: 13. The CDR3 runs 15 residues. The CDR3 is CAKRGQGADYEKLFF. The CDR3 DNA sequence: TGTGCCAAGCGTGGGCAGGGGGCCGATTATGAAAAACTGTTTTTT.

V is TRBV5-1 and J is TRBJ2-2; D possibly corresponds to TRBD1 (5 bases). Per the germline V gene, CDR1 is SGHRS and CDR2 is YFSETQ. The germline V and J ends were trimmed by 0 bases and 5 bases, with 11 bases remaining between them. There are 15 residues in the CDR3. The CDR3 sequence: CASSLVAGWTGELFF. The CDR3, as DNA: TGCGCCAGCAGCTTGGTGGCAGGGTGGACCGGGGAGCTGTTTTTT.

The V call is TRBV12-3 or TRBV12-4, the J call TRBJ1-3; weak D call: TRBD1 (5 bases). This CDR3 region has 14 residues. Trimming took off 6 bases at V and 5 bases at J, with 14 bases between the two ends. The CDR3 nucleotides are TGTGCCAGCAGGGGCGGGACTGGACGAAACACCATATATTTT. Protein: CASRGGTGRNTIYF.

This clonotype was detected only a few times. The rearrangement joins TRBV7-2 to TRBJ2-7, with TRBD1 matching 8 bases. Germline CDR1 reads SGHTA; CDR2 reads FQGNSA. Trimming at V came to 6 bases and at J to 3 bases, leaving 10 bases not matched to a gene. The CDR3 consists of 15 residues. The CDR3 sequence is CASSITGTGLYEQYF. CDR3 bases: TGTGCCAGCAGTATTACCGGGACAGGACTCTACGAGCAGTACTTC.

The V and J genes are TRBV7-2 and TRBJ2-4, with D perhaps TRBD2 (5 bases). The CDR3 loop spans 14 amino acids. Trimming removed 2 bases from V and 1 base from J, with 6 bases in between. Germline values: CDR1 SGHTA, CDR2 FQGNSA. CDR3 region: CASSLPGAKNIQYF. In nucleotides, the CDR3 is TGTGCCAGCAGCTTACCGGGGGCCAAAAACATTCAGTACTTC. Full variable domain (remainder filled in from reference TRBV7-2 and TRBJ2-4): GAGVSQSPSNKVTEKGKDVELRCDPISGHTALYWYRQSLGQGLEFLIYFQGNSAPDKSGLPSDRFSAERTGGSVSTLTIQRTQQEDSAVYLCASSLPGAKNIQYFGAGTRLSVL.